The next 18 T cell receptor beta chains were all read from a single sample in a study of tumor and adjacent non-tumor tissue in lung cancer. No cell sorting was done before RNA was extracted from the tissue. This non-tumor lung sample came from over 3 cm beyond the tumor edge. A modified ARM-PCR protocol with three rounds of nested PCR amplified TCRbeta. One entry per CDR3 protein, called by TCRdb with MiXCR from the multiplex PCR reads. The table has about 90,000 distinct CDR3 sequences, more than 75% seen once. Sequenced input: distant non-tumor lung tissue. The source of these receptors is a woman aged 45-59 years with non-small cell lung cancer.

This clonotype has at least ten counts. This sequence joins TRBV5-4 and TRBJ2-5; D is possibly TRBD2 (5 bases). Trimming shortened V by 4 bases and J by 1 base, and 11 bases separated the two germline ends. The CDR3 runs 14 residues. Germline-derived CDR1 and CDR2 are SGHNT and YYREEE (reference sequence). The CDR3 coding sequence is TGTGCCAGCAGCCCCAAGGACTCCCAAGAGACCCAGTACTTC. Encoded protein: CASSPKDSQETQYF.

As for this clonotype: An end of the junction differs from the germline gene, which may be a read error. CDR3 protein: CASSLWGQLMTDTQYF. CDR3 nucleotide sequence: TGTGCCAGCAGCTTGTGGGGCCAGCTCATGACAGATACCCAGTATTTT. V gene TRBV11-2 combines with J gene TRBJ2-3; possibly TRBD1 for D (5 bases). From germline, CDR1 is SGHAT and CDR2 FQNNGV. CDR3 length: 16 amino acids.

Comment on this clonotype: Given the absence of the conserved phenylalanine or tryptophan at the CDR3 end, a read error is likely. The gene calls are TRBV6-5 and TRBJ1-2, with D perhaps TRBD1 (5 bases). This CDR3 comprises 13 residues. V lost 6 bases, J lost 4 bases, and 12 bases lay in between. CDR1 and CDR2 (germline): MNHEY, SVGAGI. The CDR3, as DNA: TGTGCCAGCAGGGCCGGGACGAGCTATGGCTACACCTTA. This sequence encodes CASRAGTSYGYTL.

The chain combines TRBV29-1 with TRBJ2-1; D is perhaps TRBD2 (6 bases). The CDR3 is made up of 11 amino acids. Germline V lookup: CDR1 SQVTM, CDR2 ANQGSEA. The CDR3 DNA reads TGCACCATTGGTCGGGGGAATGAGCAGTTCTTC. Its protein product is CTIGRGNEQFF.

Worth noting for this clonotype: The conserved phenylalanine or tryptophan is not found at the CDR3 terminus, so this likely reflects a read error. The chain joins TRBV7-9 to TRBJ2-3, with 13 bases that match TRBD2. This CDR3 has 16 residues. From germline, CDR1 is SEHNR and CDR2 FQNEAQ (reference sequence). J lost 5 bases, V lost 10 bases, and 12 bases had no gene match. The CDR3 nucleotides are TGTGCCAACACATTACTAGCGGGAGGGCCGGGAGATACGCAGTATCTT. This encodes CANTLLAGGPGDTQYL.

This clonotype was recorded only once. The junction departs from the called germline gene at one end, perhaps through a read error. Written as DNA, the CDR3 is TGTGCCAGCAGCGCCGGGACAGCCTCCTACGAGCATCACTTC. Its protein product is CASSAGTASYEHHF. The chain has TRBV7-9 and TRBJ2-7; 7 bases line up with TRBD1. The CDR3 consists of 14 residues. Germline loops: CDR1 SEHNR, CDR2 FQNEAQ (reference sequence).

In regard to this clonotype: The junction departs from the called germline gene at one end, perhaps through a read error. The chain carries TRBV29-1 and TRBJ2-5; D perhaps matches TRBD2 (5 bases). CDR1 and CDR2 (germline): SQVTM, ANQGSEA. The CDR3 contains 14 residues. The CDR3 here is CSVTTGRLQETQYF. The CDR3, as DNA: TGTAGCGTAACCACTGGTCGACTGCAAGAGACCCAGTACTTC.

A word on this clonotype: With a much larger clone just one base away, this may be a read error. The CDR3 protein is CSARDMASTDMQYF. The CDR3 DNA reads as TGCAGTGCTAGAGATATGGCTAGCACAGATATGCAGTATTTT. This chain connects TRBV20-1 to TRBJ2-3; perhaps TRBD2 as D (5 bases). The CDR3 spans 14 residues. Per the germline V gene, CDR1 is DFQATT and CDR2 is SNEGSKA (reference sequence).

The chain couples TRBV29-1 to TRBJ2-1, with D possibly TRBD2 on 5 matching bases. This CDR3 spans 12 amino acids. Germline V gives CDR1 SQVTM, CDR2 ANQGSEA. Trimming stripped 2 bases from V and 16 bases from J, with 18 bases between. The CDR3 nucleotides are TGCAGCGTTGAACGCCTTAGCGATGGGCAATTCTTC. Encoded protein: CSVERLSDGQFF.

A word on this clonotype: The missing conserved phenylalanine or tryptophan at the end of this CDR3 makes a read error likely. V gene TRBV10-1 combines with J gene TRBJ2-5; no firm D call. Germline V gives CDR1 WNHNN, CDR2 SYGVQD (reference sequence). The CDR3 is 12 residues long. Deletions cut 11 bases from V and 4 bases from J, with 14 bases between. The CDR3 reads CAGPTIRETQYL. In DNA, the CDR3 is TGCGCCGGACCCACCATAAGAGAGACCCAGTACTTA.

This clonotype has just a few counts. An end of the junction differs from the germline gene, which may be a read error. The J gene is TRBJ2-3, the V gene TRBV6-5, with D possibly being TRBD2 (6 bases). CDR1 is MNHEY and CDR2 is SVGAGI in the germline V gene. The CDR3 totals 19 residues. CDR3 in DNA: TGTGCCAGTAGTTACTCCACCCGGGACTCCCTCAGAACCACAGATACGCAGTATTTT. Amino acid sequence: CASSYSTRDSLRTTDTQYF.

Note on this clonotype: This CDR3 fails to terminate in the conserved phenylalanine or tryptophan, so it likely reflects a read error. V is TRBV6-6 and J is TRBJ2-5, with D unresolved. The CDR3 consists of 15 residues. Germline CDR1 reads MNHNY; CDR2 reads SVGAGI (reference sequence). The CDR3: CASSPPDPAEEIQYL. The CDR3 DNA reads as TGTGCCAGCAGTCCCCCGGACCCAGCTGAGGAGATCCAGTACTTA.

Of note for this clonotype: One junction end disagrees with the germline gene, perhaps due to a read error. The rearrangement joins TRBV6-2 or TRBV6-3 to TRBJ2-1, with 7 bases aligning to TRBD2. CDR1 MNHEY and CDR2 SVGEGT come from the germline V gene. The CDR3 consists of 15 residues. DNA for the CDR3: TGTGCCAGCAGCCTCGGACTAGAGGGTGTAAATGAGCACTTCTTC. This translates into CASSLGLEGVNEHFF.

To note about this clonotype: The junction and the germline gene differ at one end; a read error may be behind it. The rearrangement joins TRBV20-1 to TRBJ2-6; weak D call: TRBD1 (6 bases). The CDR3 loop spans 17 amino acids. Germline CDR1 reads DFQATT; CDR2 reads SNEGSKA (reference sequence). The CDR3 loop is CSTRTGHYSFGANVLTF. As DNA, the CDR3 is TGCAGTACTAGAACGGGACACTATTCTTTTGGGGCCAACGTCCTGACTTTC.

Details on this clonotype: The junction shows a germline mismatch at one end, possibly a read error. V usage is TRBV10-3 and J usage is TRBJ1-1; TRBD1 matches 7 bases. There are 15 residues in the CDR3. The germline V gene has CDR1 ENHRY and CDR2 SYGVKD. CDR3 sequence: CAISRGRGEDTESFF. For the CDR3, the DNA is TGTGCTATCAGCCGGGGCAGGGGGGAAGACACTGAATCTTTCTTT.

CDR3 protein: CANRPMTGGNEQYF. The CDR3 DNA follows: TGCGCCAACAGACCCATGACAGGAGGGAACGAGCAGTACTTC. The V gene is TRBV4-1, the J gene TRBJ2-7; D is tentatively TRBD1 or TRBD2 (6 bases each). V shed 10 bases and J shed 5 bases, with 21 bases lying between them. The CDR3 runs to 14 residues. Germline V CDR1 and CDR2: MGHRA, YSYEKL.

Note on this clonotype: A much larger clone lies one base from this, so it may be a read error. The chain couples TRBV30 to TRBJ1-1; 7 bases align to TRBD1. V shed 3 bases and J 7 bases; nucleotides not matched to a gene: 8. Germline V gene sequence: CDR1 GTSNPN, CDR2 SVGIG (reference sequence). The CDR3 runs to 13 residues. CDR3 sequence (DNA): TGTGCCTGGAGCACAGGGGTAGTCGATGAAGCTTTCTTT. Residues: CAWSTGVVDEAFF.

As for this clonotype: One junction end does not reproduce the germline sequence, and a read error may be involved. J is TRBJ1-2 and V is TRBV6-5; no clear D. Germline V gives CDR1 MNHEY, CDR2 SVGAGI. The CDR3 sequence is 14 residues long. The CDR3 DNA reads TGTGCCAGCAGTTACCGAGTCAGAGACTATGGCTACAGCTTC. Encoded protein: CASSYRVRDYGYSF.